A selection of T cell receptor beta chains follows, all from one sample in a study of shared clonotypes between healthy human individuals. Assay: immunoSEQ multiplex PCR; the TCRdb copy retains only in-frame clones and omits some. Here the sample spans approximately 720,000 clones, about 92% being singletons. The sequenced sample was naive CD8+ T cells sorted from blood. The receptor source for this set is a man in his thirties or forties in good health. CDR3s include the opening cysteine and the closing phenylalanine or tryptophan. The order of the fields is clone size, D gene, V gene, J gene, CDR3 protein, CDR3 DNA. The D gene is left open where the match is weak. Clone size appears in some rows only: once, few, many, or a class for an expanded clone.

.	TRBD2	TRBV30	TRBJ2-2	CAWRSLAGDTGELFF	TGTGCCTGGAGATCGCTAGCGGGAGACACCGGGGAGCTGTTTTTT
.	TRBD1	TRBV5-1	TRBJ2-7	CASSQLEQGLLTSYEQYF	TGCGCCAGCAGCCAATTAGAACAGGGGCTCCTAACCTCCTACGAGCAGTACTTC
.	.	TRBV27	TRBJ1-4	CASSFLATNEKLFF	TGTGCCAGCAGTTTTCTGGCAACTAATGAAAAACTGTTTTTT
.	.	TRBV4-3	TRBJ2-7	CASSQGPSPYEQYF	TGCGCCAGCAGCCAAGGTCCTAGCCCCTACGAGCAGTACTTC
.	TRBD1	TRBV2	TRBJ2-7	CASSEAWDSSYEQYF	TGTGCCAGCAGTGAAGCATGGGACAGCTCCTACGAGCAGTACTTC
.	.	TRBV14	TRBJ1-5	CASSQSGRNQPQHF	TGTGCCAGCAGCCAAAGCGGGAGGAATCAGCCCCAGCATTTT
.	.	TRBV28	TRBJ1-1	CASSLFQRNTEAFF	TGTGCCAGCAGTTTATTCCAGAGAAACACTGAAGCTTTCTTT
.	TRBD1	TRBV18	TRBJ2-7	CASSPDRTYEQYF	TGTGCCAGCTCACCGGACAGGACTTACGAGCAGTACTTC
.	.	TRBV6-1	TRBJ2-1	CASSEGGALSYNEQFF	TGTGCCAGCAGTGAAGGTGGCGCCCTGTCCTACAATGAGCAGTTCTTC
.	.	TRBV4-1	TRBJ2-7	CASSPRPGEEEEQYF	TGCGCCAGCAGCCCTAGGCCAGGGGAGGAAGAAGAGCAGTACTTC
.	.	TRBV4-3	TRBJ2-7	CASSQVVGVEQYF	TGCGCCAGCAGCCAAGTTGTCGGGGTCGAGCAGTACTTC
.	.	TRBV11-2	TRBJ2-1	CASSLEGEIPYNEQFF	TGTGCCAGCAGCTTAGAAGGGGAGATCCCCTACAATGAGCAGTTCTTC
many	.	TRBV6-4	TRBJ2-1	CASSDGSYNEQFF	TGTGCCAGCAGTGACGGCTCCTACAATGAGCAGTTCTTC
.	.	TRBV28	TRBJ1-1	CASSGGQYTEAFF	TGTGCCAGCAGCGGGGGGCAATACACTGAAGCTTTCTTT
.	.	TRBV5-6	TRBJ2-1	CASSPRRAIRDEQFF	TGTGCCAGCAGCCCGAGGCGGGCCATTAGGGATGAGCAGTTCTTC
.	TRBD2	TRBV11-2	TRBJ2-1	CASSLVRRKTSGNNNEQFF	TGTGCCAGCAGCTTAGTTAGGAGAAAGACTAGCGGAAATAACAATGAGCAGTTCTTC
.	TRBD2	TRBV29-1	TRBJ2-3	CSVEFLSSGSSDTQYF	TGCAGCGTTGAATTTTTGTCTAGCGGGAGTTCTGATACGCAGTATTTT
.	TRBD2	TRBV6-5	TRBJ2-1	CASSYRASGRDNEQFF	TGTGCCAGCAGTTACAGGGCTAGCGGGAGGGACAATGAGCAGTTCTTC
.	TRBD2	TRBV7-8	TRBJ2-1	CASSPTSGAYNEQFF	TGTGCCAGCAGCCCGACTAGCGGAGCCTACAATGAGCAGTTCTTC
.	TRBD1	TRBV7-6	TRBJ2-2	CASSPTGENTGELFF	TGTGCCAGCAGCCCCACAGGGGAGAACACCGGGGAGCTGTTTTTT
.	.	TRBV7-9	TRBJ1-2	CASSLGGPEGYTF	TGTGCCAGCAGCTTAGGGGGCCCTGAAGGCTACACCTTC
once	TRBD1	TRBV30	TRBJ1-2	CAWSGTGGDGYTF	TGTGCCTGGAGTGGGACAGGGGGCGATGGCTACACCTTC
.	.	TRBV29-1	TRBJ2-5	CSAETVLSETQYF	TGCAGCGCGGAAACAGTCTTGTCGGAGACCCAGTACTTC
.	.	TRBV7-9	TRBJ1-2	CASSLASDKGSRGYTF	TGTGCCAGCAGCTTAGCGTCGGACAAGGGAAGCCGTGGCTACACCTTC
.	TRBD2	TRBV27	TRBJ2-1	CASSLVRLAGNEQFF	TGTGCCAGCAGTTTAGTTCGTCTAGCGGGCAATGAGCAGTTCTTC
.	.	TRBV7-9	TRBJ2-7	CASSRLQGAGQSAYEQYF	TGTGCCAGCAGCCGCCTTCAGGGTGCGGGACAGAGCGCCTACGAGCAGTACTTC
.	.	TRBV9	TRBJ2-1	CASSVDSLAGNEQFF	TGTGCCAGCAGCGTAGACTCACTGGCTGGCAATGAGCAGTTCTTC
.	.	TRBV19	TRBJ2-7	CASSIGWGDYEQYF	TGTGCCAGTAGTATCGGGTGGGGGGACTACGAGCAGTACTTC
.	.	TRBV5-1	TRBJ2-1	CASSPLSGPNYNEQFF	TGCGCCAGCAGCCCCTTATCCGGGCCCAACTACAATGAGCAGTTCTTC
.	.	TRBV25-1	TRBJ2-3	CASSAPRDTDTQYF	TGTGCCAGCAGTGCCCCCCGGGACACAGATACGCAGTATTTT
.	.	TRBV29-1	TRBJ2-7	CSVILQGYEQYF	TGCAGCGTTATACTACAGGGCTACGAGCAGTACTTC
.	TRBD2	TRBV5-5	TRBJ2-7	CASSVSGLVVEQYF	TGTGCCAGCAGCGTATCGGGACTAGTTGTCGAGCAGTACTTC
.	TRBD2	TRBV28	TRBJ2-3	CASSSPGTAGGNWDTQYF	TGTGCCAGCAGTTCACCGGGTACAGCGGGAGGTAATTGGGATACGCAGTATTTT
many	.	TRBV19	TRBJ2-1	CASSIVIDKKTPYNEQFF	TGTGCCAGTAGTATAGTAATTGACAAAAAAACCCCCTACAATGAGCAGTTCTTC
.	TRBD1	TRBV27	TRBJ1-5	CASSRNRGDQPQHF	TGTGCCAGCAGCCGAAACAGGGGAGATCAGCCCCAGCATTTT
.	.	TRBV6-5	TRBJ2-1	CASSYSVGSYNEQFF	TGTGCCAGCAGTTACTCGGTCGGGTCCTACAATGAGCAGTTCTTC
.	.	TRBV7-9	TRBJ1-2	CASTLSNPVGGYTF	TGTGCCAGCACCCTGAGTAATCCCGTTGGTGGCTACACCTTC
.	.	TRBV7-9	TRBJ2-6	CASSPEGRKSGANVLTF	TGTGCCAGCAGCCCAGAGGGACGTAAATCTGGGGCCAACGTCCTGACTTTC
.	.	TRBV27	TRBJ1-5	CASSFNPPGASNQPQHF	TGTGCCAGCAGTTTTAACCCCCCAGGGGCGTCTAATCAGCCCCAGCATTTT
.	.	TRBV19	TRBJ1-5	CASSQIWGADQPQHF	TGTGCCAGTAGTCAAATTTGGGGGGCAGATCAGCCCCAGCATTTT
.	.	TRBV7-9	TRBJ2-7	CASSPSESSYEQYF	TGTGCCAGCAGCCCTAGCGAAAGCTCCTACGAGCAGTACTTC
.	.	TRBV7-9	TRBJ2-5	CASSSPEGGGIDRETQYF	TGTGCCAGCAGCTCCCCCGAGGGAGGGGGAATTGATCGGGAGACCCAGTACTTC
.	TRBD2	TRBV4-3	TRBJ2-7	CASSPWEGSHEQYF	TGCGCCAGCAGCCCCTGGGAGGGCTCCCACGAGCAGTACTTC
.	.	TRBV7-6	TRBJ2-7	CASSLEGNGYEQYF	TGTGCCAGCAGCCTAGAGGGAAATGGGTACGAGCAGTACTTC
.	TRBD2	TRBV4-1	TRBJ2-2	CASSHDPGLASTGELFF	TGCGCCAGCAGCCACGATCCGGGACTAGCGAGCACCGGGGAGCTGTTTTTT
.	.	TRBV4-3	TRBJ2-2	CASSQDWVVSGELFF	TGCGCCAGCAGCCAAGATTGGGTAGTCAGCGGGGAGCTGTTTTTT
.	.	TRBV5-1	TRBJ2-1	CASSLHLVSNEQFF	TGCGCCAGCAGCTTGCACCTGGTCTCCAATGAGCAGTTCTTC
.	TRBD1	TRBV27	TRBJ2-7	CASSFGWDRTSEQYF	TGTGCCAGCAGTTTTGGCTGGGACAGAACGTCCGAGCAGTACTTC
.	TRBD1	TRBV6-5	TRBJ1-3	CASSLGTGKTGNTIYF	TGTGCCAGCAGTTTAGGGACAGGGAAGACTGGAAACACCATATATTTT
few	TRBD2	TRBV6-1	TRBJ2-7	CASSELAGVGYEQYF	TGTGCCAGCAGTGAATTGGCGGGAGTGGGTTACGAGCAGTACTTC
.	TRBD2	TRBV29-1	TRBJ2-5	CSAAGTSSAQYF	TGCAGCGCTGCCGGGACTAGCTCGGCCCAGTACTTC
.	.	TRBV10-1	TRBJ2-2	CASSTRTGELFF	TGCGCCAGCAGTACAAGGACCGGGGAGCTGTTTTTT
.	.	TRBV25-1	TRBJ2-2	CASSERGSGELFF	TGTGCCAGCAGTGAACGAGGCTCCGGGGAGCTGTTTTTT
.	TRBD1	TRBV11-2	TRBJ1-5	CASSSTGGGNQPQHF	TGTGCCAGCAGCTCCACAGGGGGTGGAAATCAGCCCCAGCATTTT
.	.	TRBV5-1	TRBJ2-3	CASSLVTGSFTDTQYF	TGCGCCAGCAGCTTAGTAACAGGTTCCTTCACAGATACGCAGTATTTT
.	.	TRBV27	TRBJ2-7	CASSLQGGPHEQYF	TGTGCCAGCAGTTTGCAGGGCGGCCCCCACGAGCAGTACTTC
.	.	TRBV28	TRBJ2-7	CASRFQAGYEQYF	TGTGCCAGCAGATTCCAGGCAGGCTACGAGCAGTACTTC